The T cell receptor (beta chain) described here comes from a study of T cell repertoires in cytomegalovirus infection. Turning to the study itself: Public TCR beta signature analysis indicated the presence of both CMV infection and matching HLA type.

A word on this clonotype: No antigen is known for it.

Each CDR3 protein is one row after TCRdb ran MiXCR on the reads. The table records about 770,000 distinct CDR3 sequences, 25% to 30% of them present only once. Trimming stripped 3 bases from V and 12 bases from J, with 15 bases between. The CDR3 consists of 13 residues. Per germline, CDR1 MGHRA and CDR2 YSYEKL. This chain connects TRBV4-1 to TRBJ2-1; perhaps D is TRBD1 or TRBD2 (5 bases each). This sequence originates from a human donor in good health (CMV status not recorded). Some clones in this sample may be carry-over from other donors' samples. Sequencing used cultured CD8+ T cells from PBMCs, obtained from culture after CMV antigen stimulation. CDR3 in DNA: TGCGCCAGCAGCCAGGGGGTAGAGGTCGCGCAGTTCTTC. Amino acids: CASSQGVEVAQFF.